One and the same sample provided the 24 T cell receptor beta chains below, sequenced in a study of blood T cell repertoires in COVID-19. Some clones are missing from TCRdb's copy, which holds only in-frame ones; the method was immunoSEQ multiplex PCR. Of over 40,000 clones listed, 91% were seen once; the top ten hold approximately 5.9%. Sequencing was performed on peripheral blood. The receptors come from a man in his sixties or seventies with active COVID-19.

CDR3 residues: CASSPGTGDGKTQYF. The CDR3 DNA reads TGTGCCAGCTCTCCCGGGACAGGGGATGGGAAGACCCAGTACTTC. The rearrangement links TRBV18 to TRBJ2-5, with 10 bases fitting TRBD1. Trimming took 6 bases from V and 6 from J; bases not matched to a gene: 10. Germline V CDR1 and CDR2: KGHSH, LQKENI. This CDR3 contains 15 residues.

Here the CDR3 DNA reads TGTGCCATCAGTGGGACTAGTTTCGGGCCAGATACGCAGTATTTT. Amino acid sequence: CAISGTSFGPDTQYF. The chain couples TRBV10-3 to TRBJ2-3; 7 bases are a match to TRBD2. In germline, CDR1 is ENHRY, CDR2 SYGVKD. The ends lost 4 bases at V and 4 bases at J; junction bases unmatched: 8. This CDR3 has 15 residues.

V gene TRBV4-2 combines with J gene TRBJ2-3, with 13 bases that match TRBD2. The germline gives CDR1 LGHNA, CDR2 YNFKEQ. The V and J ends lost 0 bases and 4 bases, in that order; junction bases with no gene match: 7. The CDR3 runs 18 residues. CDR3 amino acids: CASSQELGTSGKADTQYF. CDR3 bases: TGTGCCAGCAGCCAAGAATTAGGGACTAGCGGGAAGGCAGATACGCAGTATTTT.

V usage is TRBV5-4 and J usage is TRBJ1-5, with 7 positions matching TRBD1. V was clipped by 9 bases and J by 5 bases; unmatched bases: 8. The CDR3 has 13 amino acids. Germline V lookup: CDR1 SGHNT, CDR2 YYREEE (reference sequence). The CDR3 sequence is CAMTRGPHQPQHF. In DNA, the CDR3 is TGTGCCATGACGAGGGGGCCCCATCAGCCCCAGCATTTT.

The genes are TRBV19 and TRBJ2-3, with 9 bases lining up with TRBD2. Germline CDR1 is LNHDA and CDR2 is SQIVND (reference sequence). The J segment lost 0 bases and the V segment lost 7 bases, leaving 11 bases of the junction unmatched. The CDR3 sequence is 17 residues long. The CDR3 protein is CASKSRGGRTSTDTQYF. The DNA for the CDR3 is TGTGCCAGTAAATCGCGGGGGGGAAGGACGAGCACAGATACGCAGTATTTT.

This chain links TRBV9 with TRBJ1-6, with 9 bases identical to TRBD1. With 3 bases clipped from V and 9 bases from J, the junction kept 4 bases outside the gene matches. This CDR3 has 14 amino acids. Looked up from germline, CDR1 is SGDLS and CDR2 is YYNGEE. CDR3 residues: CASSARDRASPLHF. The CDR3 DNA follows: TGTGCCAGCAGCGCCCGGGACAGGGCTTCACCCCTCCACTTT.

The chain uses TRBV10-1 and TRBJ2-1; 7 bases line up with TRBD2. The CDR3 has 15 residues. V trimming: 0 bases; J trimming: 8 bases; junction bases outside the gene matches: 7. Germline CDR1 is WNHNN and CDR2 is SYGVQD (reference sequence). The CDR3 spells CASSESGQGGHEQFF. For the CDR3, the DNA is TGCGCCAGCAGTGAGTCCGGGCAGGGAGGGCATGAGCAGTTCTTC.

The rearrangement joins TRBV5-4 to TRBJ2-6; D call uncertain. Deletions cut 4 bases from V and 0 bases from J, with 14 bases between. The CDR3 consists of 17 residues. Germline lookup yields CDR1 SGHNT and CDR2 YYREEE (reference sequence). The CDR3 DNA is TGTGCCAGCAGCCGCGGCGGTTTGGGCTCTGGGGCCAACGTCCTGACTTTC. It is translated as CASSRGGLGSGANVLTF.

About this clone itself: One junction end disagrees with the germline gene, perhaps due to a read error. This rearrangement joins TRBV18 to TRBJ2-1; weak D call: TRBD1 (6 bases). This CDR3 contains 12 residues. The germline gives CDR1 KGHSH, CDR2 LQKENI. CDR3 sequence: CASSPRGLFGLF. As DNA, the CDR3 is TGTGCCAGCTCACCACGGGGGCTCTTCGGTCTCTTC. The whole variable domain, remainder taken from reference TRBV18 and TRBJ2-1, is NAGVMQNPRHLVRRRGQEARLRCSPMKGHSHVYWYRQLPEEGLKFMVYLQKENIIDESGMPKERFSAEFPKEGPSILRIQQVVRGDSAAYFCASSPRGLFGLFGPGTRLTVL.

The chain combines TRBV4-1 with TRBJ1-3; 7 bases fit TRBD1. This CDR3 contains 15 residues. V was pared by 3 bases and J by 3 bases, with 5 bases of the junction left unmatched. Germline V gene lookup returns CDR1 MGHRA and CDR2 YSYEKL. In nucleotides, the CDR3 is TGCGCCAGCAGCCAGGGGACAGACTTTGGAAACACCATATATTTT. It codes for CASSQGTDFGNTIYF.

The chain is built from TRBV28 and TRBJ2-3, with 9 bases aligning to TRBD2. V lost 2 bases and J lost 6; bases outside the gene matches: 3. The CDR3 spans 14 residues. CDR1 and CDR2 from the germline V gene are MDHEN and SYDVKM. CDR3: CASSLASGVDTQYF. As DNA, the CDR3 is TGTGCCAGCAGTTTAGCTAGCGGGGTGGATACGCAGTATTTT. The whole variable domain, remainder taken from reference TRBV28 and TRBJ2-3, is DVKVTQSSRYLVKRTGEKVFLECVQDMDHENMFWYRQDPGLGLRLIYFSYDVKMKEKGDIPEGYSVSREKKERFSLILESASTNQTSMYLCASSLASGVDTQYFGPGTRLTVL.

V is TRBV6-4 and J is TRBJ2-1; 13 bases align to TRBD2. The V gene end was trimmed by 6 bases and the J gene end by 9 bases; junction bases not matched to a gene: 8. CDR1 is MRHNA, CDR2 SNTAGT, per germline. The CDR3 is 15 amino acids. The CDR3 bases are TGTGCCAGCAGCGGACTAGCGGGGGAGCTTAGTGAGCAGTTCTTC. Translating it yields CASSGLAGELSEQFF.

The rearrangement links TRBV4-3 to TRBJ1-4; 8 bases match TRBD1. Germline assignment: CDR1 LGHNA and CDR2 YSLEER. The CDR3 totals 15 residues. Trimming cost V 4 bases and J 6 bases; bases outside gene matches: 7. This CDR3 is CASSRTGTGYEKLFF. The CDR3 DNA reads as TGCGCCAGCAGCCGTACCGGGACAGGTTATGAAAAACTGTTTTTT.

The CDR3 here is CASRPDRGQIYEQYF. The CDR3 DNA is TGTGCCAGCAGGCCCGACAGGGGGCAGATCTACGAGCAGTACTTC. V usage is TRBV2 and J usage is TRBJ2-7; TRBD1 agrees at 10 bases. Germline-derived CDR1 and CDR2 are SNHLY and FYNNEI. This CDR3 spans 15 amino acids. J gave up 3 bases and V 6 bases, and 8 bases lay outside the gene matches.

The chain couples TRBV5-6 to TRBJ1-5, with D tentatively TRBD1 (5 bases). Germline loops: CDR1 SGHDT, CDR2 YYEEEE. The CDR3 has 16 residues. V gave up 0 bases and J gave up 0 bases, with 10 bases separating them. CDR3 loop: CASSLGGTYSNQPQHF. CDR3 DNA: TGTGCCAGCAGCTTGGGGGGGACTTATAGCAATCAGCCCCAGCATTTT.

The count of this clone is one. This chain uses TRBV6-6 with TRBJ1-2; TRBD1 might be the D (5 bases). Looked up from germline, CDR1 is MNHNY and CDR2 is SVGAGI (reference sequence). V shed 5 bases and J shed 4 bases, with 17 bases lying between them. The CDR3 loop spans 15 amino acids. The CDR3 nucleotides read TGTGCCAGCAGTGCGCCCGGGGGTTATGGCTATGGCTACACCTTC. Translated: CASSAPGGYGYGYTF.

The count of this clone is one. This chain uses TRBV5-5 with TRBJ1-6, with unresolved D. The length of the CDR3 is 17 residues. V lost 0 bases and J lost 0, with 10 bases in between. CDR1 and CDR2 (germline): SGHKS, YYEKEE (reference sequence). CDR3 amino acids: CASSLDSLSSYNSPLHF. CDR3 coding DNA: TGTGCCAGCAGCTTGGACAGCCTGAGCTCCTATAATTCACCCCTCCACTTT.

The chain carries TRBV6-4 and TRBJ1-4; D unclear. Germline CDR1 is MRHNA and CDR2 is SNTAGT. CDR3 size: 15 residues. V lost 9 bases and J 4 bases, leaving 18 bases between the germline ends. Here the CDR3 DNA reads TGTGCCAGGCCAATTCAACGGGGTTGTAATGAAAAACTGTTTTTT. Translation: CARPIQRGCNEKLFF.

The chain employs TRBV5-6 and TRBJ1-4, with unresolved D. The V end lost 3 bases, the J end lost 7 bases, and 10 bases lay between the germline ends. Germline lookup yields CDR1 SGHDT and CDR2 YYEEEE. CDR3 length: 13 residues. In DNA, the CDR3 is TGTGCCAGCAGCTCAGGACGGGGTGAAAAACTGTTTTTT. It yields the protein CASSSGRGEKLFF.

The rearrangement uses TRBV4-1 and TRBJ1-1; tentative D call: TRBD1 (6 bases). Deletions cut 4 bases from V and 0 bases from J, with 12 bases between. The germline V gene encodes CDR1 MGHRA and CDR2 YSYEKL. The CDR3 length is 15 residues. For the CDR3, the DNA is TGCGCCAGCAGCCTAGAGGCAGGGGTGAACACTGAAGCTTTCTTT. Translation gives CASSLEAGVNTEAFF.

V and J are TRBV7-2 and TRBJ2-2; possible D gene TRBD1, 6 bases. Trimming pared 5 bases from V and 5 bases from J, leaving 12 bases between. The CDR3 sequence is 14 residues long. Germline-derived CDR1 and CDR2 are SGHTA and FQGNSA. The CDR3 DNA sequence: TGTGCCAGCAGCCCCGGAACAGGGACCGGGGAGCTGTTTTTT. As protein: CASSPGTGTGELFF.

The chain recombines TRBV7-9 with TRBJ1-2, with D tentatively TRBD1 (6 bases). Trimming took 7 bases from V and 5 from J, leaving 26 bases between them. The CDR3 runs 17 residues. The germline V gene has CDR1 SEHNR and CDR2 FQNEAQ (reference sequence). The CDR3, as DNA: TGTGCCAGCACCACCGATAATGCGGGGGGGCGCCGGTATGGCTACACCTTC. It is translated as CASTTDNAGGRRYGYTF.

This sequence joins TRBV5-1 and TRBJ2-7; D gene uncertain. The CDR3 covers 12 residues. Trimming took off 4 bases at V and 4 bases at J, with 9 bases between the two ends. The germline V gene encodes CDR1 SGHRS and CDR2 YFSETQ. Written as DNA, the CDR3 is TGCGCCAGCAGCCCCCCTTCGTACGAGCAGTACTTC. The encoded protein is CASSPPSYEQYF.

The CDR3 DNA is TGTGCCAGTACCTCGACTAGCGGGGGGTTTCGAGTCGGGGAGCTGTTTTTT. Its translation: CASTSTSGGFRVGELFF. This chain links TRBV19 with TRBJ2-2, with 13 bases that match TRBD2. V shed 7 bases and J 7 bases; nucleotides not matched to a gene: 12. CDR1 and CDR2 (germline): LNHDA, SQIVND (reference sequence). CDR3 length: 17 residues. The full variable domain, in which reference TRBV19 and TRBJ2-2 provide the parts outside the CDR3, is DGGITQSPKYLFRKEGQNVTLSCEQNLNHDAMYWYRQDPGQGLRLIYYSQIVNDFQKGDIAEGYSVSREKKESFPLTVTSAQKNPTAFYLCASTSTSGGFRVGELFFGEGSRLTVL.